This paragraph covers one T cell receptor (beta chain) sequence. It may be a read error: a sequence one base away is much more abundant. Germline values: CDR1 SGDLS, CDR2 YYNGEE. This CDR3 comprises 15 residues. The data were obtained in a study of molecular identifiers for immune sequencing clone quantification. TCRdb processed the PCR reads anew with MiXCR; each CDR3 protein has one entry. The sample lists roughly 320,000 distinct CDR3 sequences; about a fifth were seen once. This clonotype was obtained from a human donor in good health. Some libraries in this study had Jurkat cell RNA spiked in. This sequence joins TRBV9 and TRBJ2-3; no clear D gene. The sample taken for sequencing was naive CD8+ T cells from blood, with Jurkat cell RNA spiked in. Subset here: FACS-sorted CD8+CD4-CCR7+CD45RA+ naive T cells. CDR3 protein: CAGSFDWVGTDTQYF. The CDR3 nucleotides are TGTGCCGGCAGCTTCGACTGGGTAGGCACAGATACGCAGTATTTT.